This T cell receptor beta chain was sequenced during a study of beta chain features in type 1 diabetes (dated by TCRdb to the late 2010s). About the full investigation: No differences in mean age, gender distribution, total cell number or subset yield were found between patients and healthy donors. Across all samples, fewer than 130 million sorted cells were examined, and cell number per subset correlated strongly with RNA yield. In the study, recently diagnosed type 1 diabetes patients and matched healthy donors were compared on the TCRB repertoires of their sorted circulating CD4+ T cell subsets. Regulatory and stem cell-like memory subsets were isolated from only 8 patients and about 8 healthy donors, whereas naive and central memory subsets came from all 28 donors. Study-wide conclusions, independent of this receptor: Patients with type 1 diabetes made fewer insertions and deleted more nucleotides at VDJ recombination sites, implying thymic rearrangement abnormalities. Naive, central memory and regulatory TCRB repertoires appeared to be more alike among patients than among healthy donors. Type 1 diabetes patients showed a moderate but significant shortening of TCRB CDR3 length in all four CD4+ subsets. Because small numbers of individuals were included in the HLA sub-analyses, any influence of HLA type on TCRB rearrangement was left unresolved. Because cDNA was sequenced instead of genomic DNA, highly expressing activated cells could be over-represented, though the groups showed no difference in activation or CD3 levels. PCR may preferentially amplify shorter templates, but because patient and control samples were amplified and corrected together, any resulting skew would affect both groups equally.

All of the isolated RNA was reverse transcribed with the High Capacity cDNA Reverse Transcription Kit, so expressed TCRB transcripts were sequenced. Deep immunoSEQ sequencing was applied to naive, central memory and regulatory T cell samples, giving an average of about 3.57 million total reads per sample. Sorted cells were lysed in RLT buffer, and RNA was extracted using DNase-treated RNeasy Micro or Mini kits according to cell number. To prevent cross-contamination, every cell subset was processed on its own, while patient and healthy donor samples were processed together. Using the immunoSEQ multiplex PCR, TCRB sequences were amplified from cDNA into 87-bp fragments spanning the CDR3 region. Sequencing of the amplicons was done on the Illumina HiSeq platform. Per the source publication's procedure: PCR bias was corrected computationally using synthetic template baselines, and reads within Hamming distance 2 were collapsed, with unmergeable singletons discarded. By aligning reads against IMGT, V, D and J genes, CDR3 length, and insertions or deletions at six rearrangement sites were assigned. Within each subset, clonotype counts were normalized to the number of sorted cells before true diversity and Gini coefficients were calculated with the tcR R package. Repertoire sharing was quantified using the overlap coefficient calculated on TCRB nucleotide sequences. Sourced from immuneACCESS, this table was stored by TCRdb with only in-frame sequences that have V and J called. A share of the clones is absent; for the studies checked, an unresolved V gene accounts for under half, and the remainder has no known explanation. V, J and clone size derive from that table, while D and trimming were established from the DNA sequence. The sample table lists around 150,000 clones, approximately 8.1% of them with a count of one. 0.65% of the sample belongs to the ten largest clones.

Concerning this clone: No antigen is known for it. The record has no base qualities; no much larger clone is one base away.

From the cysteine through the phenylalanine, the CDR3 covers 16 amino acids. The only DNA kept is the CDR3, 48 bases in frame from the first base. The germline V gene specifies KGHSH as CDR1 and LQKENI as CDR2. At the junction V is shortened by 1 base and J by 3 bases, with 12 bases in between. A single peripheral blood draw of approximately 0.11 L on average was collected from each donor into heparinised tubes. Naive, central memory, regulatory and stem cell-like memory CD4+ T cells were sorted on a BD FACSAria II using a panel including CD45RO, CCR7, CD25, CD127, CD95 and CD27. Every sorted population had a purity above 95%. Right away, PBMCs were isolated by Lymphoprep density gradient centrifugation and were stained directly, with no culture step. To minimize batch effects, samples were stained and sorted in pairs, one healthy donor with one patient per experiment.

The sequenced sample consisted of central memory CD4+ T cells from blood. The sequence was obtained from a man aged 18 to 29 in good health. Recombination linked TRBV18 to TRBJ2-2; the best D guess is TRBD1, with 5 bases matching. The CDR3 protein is CASSPLGTGDTGELFF. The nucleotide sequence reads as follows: TGTGCCAGCTCACCACTCGGAACAGGAGACACCGGGGAGCTGTTTTTT.